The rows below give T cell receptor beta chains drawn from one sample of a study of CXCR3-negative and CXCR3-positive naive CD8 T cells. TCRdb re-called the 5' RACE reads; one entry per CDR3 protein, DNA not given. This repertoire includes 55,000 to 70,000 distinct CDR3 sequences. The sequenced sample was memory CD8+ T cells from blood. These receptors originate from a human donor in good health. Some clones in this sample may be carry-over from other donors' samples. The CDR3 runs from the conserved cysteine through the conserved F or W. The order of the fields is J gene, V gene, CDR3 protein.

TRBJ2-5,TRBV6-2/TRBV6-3,CASSPSPGVQETQYF
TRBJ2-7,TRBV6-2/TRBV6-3,CASSYSVGEQYF
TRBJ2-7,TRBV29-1,CSVEEFWGGEQYF
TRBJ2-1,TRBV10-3,CAISKTSGRGHEQFF
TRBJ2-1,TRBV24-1,CATSPGTGMSEQFF
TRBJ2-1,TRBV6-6,CASSSGQGTTYNEQFF
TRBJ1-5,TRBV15,CATSRDRAQQPQHF
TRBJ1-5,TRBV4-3,CASSQQYAPQPQHF
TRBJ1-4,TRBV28,CASSLGQSPSATNEKLFF
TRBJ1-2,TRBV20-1,CSARFQGEINYGYTF
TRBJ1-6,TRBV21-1,CASSTSLGYNSPLHF
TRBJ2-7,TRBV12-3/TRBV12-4,CASPWGRILSRGHEQYF
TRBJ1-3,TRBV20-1,CSARDTSGTEGGNTIYF
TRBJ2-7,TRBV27,CASRRGASGYYEQYF
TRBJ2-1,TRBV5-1,CASTDYNEQFF
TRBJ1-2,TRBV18,CASSPAAEYGYTF
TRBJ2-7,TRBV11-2,CASSDGRGEQYF
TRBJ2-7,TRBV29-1,CSVAYFKAEAYEQYF
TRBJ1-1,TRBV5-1,CASGVNNGLNTEAFF
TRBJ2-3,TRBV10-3,CATELGSGGADTQYF
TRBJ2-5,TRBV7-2,CASSARLALETQYF
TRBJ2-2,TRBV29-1,CSVESGTGELFF
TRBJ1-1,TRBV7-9,CASSLRGMNTEAFF
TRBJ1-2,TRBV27,CASSPGQGIYGYTF
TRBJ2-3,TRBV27,CASSWVSQRYF
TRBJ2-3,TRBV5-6,CASSIYHRPDTQYF
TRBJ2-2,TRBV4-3,CASSQDRGDGELFF
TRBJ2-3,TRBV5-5,CASTPNERAFSTDTQYF
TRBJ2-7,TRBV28,CASSPRDSSYEQYF
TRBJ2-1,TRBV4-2,CASSQVSGGANEQFF
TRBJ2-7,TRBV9,CASSVDRGGDEQYF